Shown below are 11 T cell receptor beta chains from a single sample sequenced in a study of identical twins. In TCRdb, the 5' RACE reads were re-called with MiXCR into one record per CDR3 protein. The sample carries fewer than 550,000 distinct CDR3 sequences, 15% recorded once. The same sample was also used in a study of yellow fever vaccine responses in identical twins.

Sequenced sample: CD4+ T cells sorted from blood. The receptors originated from a young woman in good health.

The chain links TRBV5-1 to TRBJ1-3; D unresolved. V was shortened by 4 bases and J by 0 bases, with 14 bases between the two germline ends. Germline lookup yields CDR1 SGHRS and CDR2 YFSETQ. The length of the CDR3 is 16 residues. CDR3 sequence reads: CASSGTQSSSGNTIYF. The DNA for the CDR3 is TGCGCCAGCAGCGGAACACAGAGCAGCTCTGGAAACACCATATATTTT.

This clonotype has only a few counts. This sequence joins TRBV6-5 and TRBJ2-3; no definite D call. CDR3 length: 12 amino acids. Trimming took off 5 bases at V and 2 bases at J, with 5 bases between the two ends. CDR1 and CDR2 (germline): MNHEY, SVGAGI. The CDR3 nucleotides read TGTGCCAGCAGTGGACCCACAGATACGCAGTATTTT. Protein sequence: CASSGPTDTQYF.

This clonotype occurred a few times. J is TRBJ1-2 and V is TRBV5-1; D is uncertain. The CDR3 runs to 15 residues. V was pared by 0 bases and J by 0 bases, with 9 bases between. Germline V gives CDR1 SGHRS, CDR2 YFSETQ. The CDR3 region has the DNA TGCGCCAGCAGCTTGGACACGGTAACTAACTATGGCTACACCTTC. Its translation is CASSLDTVTNYGYTF.

This clonotype was seen more than once but under ten times. The V call is TRBV2, the J call TRBJ2-1; D might be TRBD2 (5 bases). The ends were cut back, 8 bases at V and 0 bases at J, with 26 bases in the middle. CDR1 SNHLY and CDR2 FYNNEI come from the germline V gene. The CDR3 has 19 residues. The CDR3 nucleotides are TGTGCCAGCTATCTCGAAACGGGTATAGCGTCCATCTCCTACAATGAGCAGTTCTTC. This translates into CASYLETGIASISYNEQFF.

V usage is TRBV11-3 and J usage is TRBJ2-3, with 12 bases fitting TRBD2. The germline V gene has CDR1 SGHNT and CDR2 YENEEA. This CDR3 has 16 amino acids. V gave up 5 bases and J gave up 2 bases; unmatched junction bases: 5. Here the CDR3 DNA reads TGTGCCAGCAGCCCACGGACTAGCGGGACCACAGATACGCAGTATTTT. Translated: CASSPRTSGTTDTQYF.

This clonotype appeared a single time. V and J are TRBV14 and TRBJ1-1; D not resolved. This CDR3 region has 16 residues. The germline gives CDR1 SGHDN, CDR2 FVKESK. The V end lost 0 bases, the J end lost 3 bases, and 14 bases lay between the germline ends. The CDR3 spells CASSQDRWQKDTEAFF. The CDR3 coding sequence is TGTGCCAGCAGCCAAGACCGTTGGCAGAAAGACACTGAAGCTTTCTTT.

In its sample, this clonotype was seen a few times. V and J are TRBV20-1 and TRBJ2-5, with 12 bases matching TRBD2. The junction had 11 bases not matched to a gene; V was cut back by 5 bases and J by 1 base. The CDR3 spans 17 residues. Germline V gene data show CDR1 as DFQATT and CDR2 as SNEGSKA (reference sequence). The CDR3 is CSAVLASGRGSQETQYF. In DNA form, the CDR3 reads TGCAGTGCTGTGTTGGCTAGCGGGAGGGGAAGCCAAGAGACCCAGTACTTC.

The rearrangement joins TRBV28 to TRBJ2-3; 7 bases are a match to TRBD2. V lost 2 bases and J lost 3; bases outside the gene matches: 5. The germline V gene has CDR1 MDHEN and CDR2 SYDVKM. The CDR3 sequence is 15 residues long. The CDR3 spells CASSLRGRGTDTQYF. The CDR3 DNA follows: TGTGCCAGCAGTTTACGCGGGAGAGGAACAGATACGCAGTATTTT.

This clonotype was observed at least ten times. The chain has TRBV24-1 and TRBJ2-7, with D hard to call. This CDR3 is 15 amino acids long. Germline loops: CDR1 KGHDR, CDR2 SFDVKD. Deletions cut 3 bases from V and 0 bases from J, with 11 bases between. For the CDR3, the DNA is TGTGCCACCAGTGATACGGGTAGTAGCTCCTACGAGCAGTACTTC. It codes for CATSDTGSSSYEQYF.

The CDR3 region is CASSDPSGGASDNEQFF. The CDR3 region has the DNA TGCGCCAGCAGCGATCCTAGCGGGGGGGCCTCAGACAATGAGCAGTTCTTC. The J gene is TRBJ2-1, the V gene TRBV4-1; TRBD2 matches 12 bases. V lost 5 bases to trimming and J lost 5 bases; unmatched junction nucleotides: 10. CDR3 length: 17 residues. CDR1 and CDR2 from the germline V gene are MGHRA and YSYEKL.

This clonotype appeared a few times. V gene TRBV6-5 combines with J gene TRBJ1-6, with 7 positions matching TRBD1. J lost 0 bases, V lost 2 bases, and 4 bases had no gene match. The CDR3 is 17 residues long. The germline gives CDR1 MNHEY, CDR2 SVGAGI. The CDR3 spells CASSYGGQSSYNSPLHF. Here the CDR3 DNA reads TGTGCCAGCAGTTACGGGGGACAGAGCTCCTATAATTCACCCCTCCACTTT.